This entry lists 22 T cell receptor beta chains sequenced from one sample in a study of blood T cell repertoires in COVID-19. Produced via immunoSEQ multiplex PCR; TCRdb's table is partial and in-frame only. The table has approximately 130,000 clones, over 80% seen once; the top ten hold 2.5%. Sequenced input: peripheral blood. The receptors originated from a middle-aged man with active COVID-19.

The rearrangement joins TRBV7-9 to TRBJ1-4; 8 nucleotides match TRBD1. Germline V gene sequence: CDR1 SEHNR, CDR2 FQNEAQ (reference sequence). V lost 5 bases and J lost 3; bases outside the gene matches: 11. CDR3 length equals 17 residues. The CDR3 region is CASSRQGLPPANEKLFF. The CDR3 nucleotides are TGTGCCAGCAGCAGACAGGGGCTTCCCCCAGCTAATGAAAAACTGTTTTTT.

This chain links TRBV6-2 or TRBV6-3 with TRBJ2-3, with D perhaps TRBD2 (6 bases). V lost 6 bases and J 0 bases, leaving 13 bases between the germline ends. Germline-derived CDR1 and CDR2 are MNHEY and SVGEGT. The CDR3 totals 15 residues. DNA of the CDR3: TGTGCCAGCAGCCCGGGACTTTCTAGCACAGATACGCAGTATTTT. This sequence encodes CASSPGLSSTDTQYF.

This clone has just one count. The chain combines TRBV7-2 with TRBJ2-3; TRBD1 might be the D (5 bases). CDR1 is SGHTA and CDR2 is FQGNSA in the germline V gene. The V end lost 1 base, the J end lost 2 bases, and 10 bases lay between the germline ends. The CDR3 covers 15 residues. CDR3 coding DNA: TGTGCCAGCAGCTTAGGGCAGGGATTCACAGATACGCAGTATTTT. This gives the protein CASSLGQGFTDTQYF.

V and J are TRBV19 and TRBJ2-5; 8 nucleotides match TRBD1. Germline trimming cut 1 base from V and 1 base from J; bases unmatched to any gene: 11. Germline V lookup: CDR1 LNHDA, CDR2 SQIVND (reference sequence). This CDR3 spans 18 amino acids. The CDR3 sequence is CASSIAPGQANLQETQYF. The CDR3 DNA is TGTGCCAGTAGTATAGCTCCGGGACAGGCGAACCTCCAAGAGACCCAGTACTTC.

CDR3 bases: TGTGCCAGCAGCTTGTATCCCCCACGGGACTATGGCTACACCTTC. Translating it yields CASSLYPPRDYGYTF. This chain connects TRBV5-5 to TRBJ1-2; no clear D gene. Trimming stripped 1 base from V and 3 bases from J, with 13 bases between. Germline V lookup: CDR1 SGHKS, CDR2 YYEKEE (reference sequence). The CDR3 has 15 residues. The full variable domain, with the rest looked up from reference TRBV5-5 and TRBJ1-2, is DAGVTQSPTHLIKTRGQQVTLRCSPISGHKSVSWYQQVLGQGPQFIFQYYEKEERGRGNFPDRFSARQFPNYSSELNVNALLLGDSALYLCASSLYPPRDYGYTFGSGTRLTVV.

The V call is TRBV6-5, the J call TRBJ1-1; the match to TRBD1 covers 9 bases. CDR1 is MNHEY, CDR2 SVGAGI, per germline. The CDR3 length is 14 residues. Trimming at V came to 5 bases and at J to 0 bases, leaving 1 base not matched to a gene. DNA of the CDR3: TGTGCCAGCAGTCACAGGGGGCTGAACACTGAAGCTTTCTTT. Translating gives CASSHRGLNTEAFF.

The chain recombines TRBV7-2 with TRBJ2-1; the D gene is possibly TRBD2 (7 bases). Per the germline V gene, CDR1 is SGHTA and CDR2 is FQGNSA. The CDR3 is made up of 14 amino acids. The V and J ends lost 1 base and 8 bases respectively, with 12 bases between them. The CDR3 spells CASSLVGGAHEQFF. Written as DNA, the CDR3 is TGTGCCAGCAGCTTAGTTGGGGGGGCCCATGAGCAGTTCTTC. Filled out from reference TRBV7-2 and TRBJ2-1, the complete variable domain reads GAGVSQSPSNKVTEKGKDVELRCDPISGHTALYWYRQSLGQGLEFLIYFQGNSAPDKSGLPSDRFSAERTGGSVSTLTIQRTQQEDSAVYLCASSLVGGAHEQFFGPGTRLTVL.

The V gene is TRBV7-9, the J gene TRBJ1-1, with D unclear. The V gene's germline CDR1 is SEHNR and CDR2 FQNEAQ (reference sequence). This CDR3 contains 13 residues. The V and J ends lost 2 bases and 1 base respectively, with 5 bases between them. CDR3 sequence (DNA): TGTGCCAGCAGCTTATCTTGGAACACTGAAGCTTTCTTT. Its translation is CASSLSWNTEAFF.

This rearrangement joins TRBV9 to TRBJ2-3; weak D call: TRBD2 (5 bases). The germline gives CDR1 SGDLS, CDR2 YYNGEE. Trimming cost V 0 bases and J 0 bases, with 14 bases left between them. The length of the CDR3 is 17 residues. The CDR3 loop is CASSVVGASYSTDTQYF. CDR3 bases: TGTGCCAGCAGCGTAGTGGGAGCGTCCTATAGCACAGATACGCAGTATTTT.

V usage is TRBV5-6 and J usage is TRBJ1-3, with D unresolved. The CDR3 totals 16 residues. Germline CDR1 SGHDT, CDR2 YYEEEE. Trimming pared 0 bases from V and 1 base from J, leaving 11 bases between. CDR3 amino acids: CASSLAVQISGNTIYF. The CDR3 region has the DNA TGTGCCAGCAGCTTGGCCGTACAGATATCTGGAAACACCATATATTTT.

The V call is TRBV4-1, the J call TRBJ1-6; no clear D gene. Deletions cut 0 bases from V and 2 bases from J, with 11 bases between. The CDR3 extends over 17 amino acids. The germline V gene encodes CDR1 MGHRA and CDR2 YSYEKL. The CDR3, as DNA: TGCGCCAGCAGCCAAGATACGGAGGAGGCCTATAATTCACCCCTCCACTTT. Its protein is CASSQDTEEAYNSPLHF.

V gene TRBV3-1 (or the pseudogene TRBV3-2) combines with J gene TRBJ2-7; TRBD2 matches 10 bases. This CDR3 contains 16 residues. Germline trimming cut 2 bases from V and 0 bases from J; bases unmatched to any gene: 4. Germline CDR1 and CDR2: LGHDT and YNNKEL (reference sequence). CDR3 loop: CASSQLAGGSSYEQYF. The CDR3 nucleotides are TGTGCCAGCAGCCAATTAGCGGGGGGTAGCTCCTACGAGCAGTACTTC.

V usage is TRBV24-1 and J usage is TRBJ2-2; D uncertain. Trimming removed 6 bases at V and 5 bases at J, with 6 bases between. From germline, CDR1 is KGHDR and CDR2 SFDVKD. The CDR3 spans 12 residues. CDR3 in amino acids: CATSLGTGELFF. DNA of the CDR3: TGTGCCACCAGTCTCGGGACCGGGGAGCTGTTTTTT.

This chain uses TRBV1 with TRBJ2-5; TRBD2 reflects the table's D call only, with no check against the DNA. TRBV1 is given as a pseudogene. The CDR3 spans 14 residues. Here the CDR3 DNA reads TGCACCAGCAGCCGAAGACTAGCGGAAGAGACCCAGTACTTC. Its translation is CTSSRRLAEETQYF.

CDR3 region: CASSPGTGYEQYF. The CDR3 nucleotides read TGTGCCAGCAGCCCCGGGACAGGGTACGAGCAGTACTTC. The rearrangement joins TRBV9 to TRBJ2-7; TRBD1 matches 9 bases. The CDR3 has 13 amino acids. The V gene end was trimmed by 4 bases and the J gene end by 4 bases; junction bases not matched to a gene: 3. CDR1 SGDLS and CDR2 YYNGEE come from the germline V gene.

CDR3 DNA sequence: TGTGCCAGCACCGCTCTGGGGACAGCTAATGAAAAACTGTTTTTT. Translated: CASTALGTANEKLFF. The rearrangement links TRBV9 to TRBJ1-4, with 7 bases aligning to TRBD1. Germline CDR1 is SGDLS and CDR2 is YYNGEE. V gave up 6 bases and J gave up 3 bases; unmatched junction bases: 8. CDR3 length equals 15 residues.

V and J are TRBV2 and TRBJ2-3, with 12 bases lining up with TRBD2. Per the germline V gene, CDR1 is SNHLY and CDR2 is FYNNEI. This CDR3 spans 17 amino acids. V lost 5 bases, J lost 0 bases, and 6 bases stayed unmatched. The CDR3 is CASSRWTSGTSTDTQYF. The CDR3 DNA is TGTGCCAGCAGTCGGTGGACTAGCGGGACGAGCACAGATACGCAGTATTTT.

V usage is TRBV7-2 and J usage is TRBJ2-2, with D perhaps matching TRBD1 (6 bases). Germline loops: CDR1 SGHTA, CDR2 FQGNSA. Trimming left V 6 bases short and J 3 bases short, with 20 bases between. This CDR3 contains 17 residues. CDR3 loop: CASSSPRDTSYTGELFF. The CDR3 region has the DNA TGTGCCAGCAGTTCCCCCCGGGACACCTCGTACACCGGGGAGCTGTTTTTT.

The gene calls are TRBV19 and TRBJ2-7, with D possibly TRBD1 on 6 matching bases. Per the germline V gene, CDR1 is LNHDA and CDR2 is SQIVND (reference sequence). Trimming removed 4 bases at V and 0 bases at J, with 16 bases between. CDR3 length: 16 residues. This chain's CDR3 is CASSTPGQTTSYEQYF. The CDR3 DNA is TGTGCCAGTAGTACTCCTGGACAGACAACCTCCTACGAGCAGTACTTC.

The DNA for the CDR3 is TGTGCCAGCAGCTCGGACAAGGGAACAGATACGCAGTATTTT. Protein: CASSSDKGTDTQYF. The V and J genes are TRBV5-6 and TRBJ2-3; tentative D call: TRBD1 (5 bases). Germline lookup yields CDR1 SGHDT and CDR2 YYEEEE. CDR3 length: 14 residues. The ends were cut back, 3 bases at V and 3 bases at J, with 11 bases in the middle.

The chain recombines TRBV5-4 with TRBJ2-6; TRBD1 agrees at 9 bases. The CDR3 has 16 residues. V trimming: 3 bases; J trimming: 4 bases; junction bases outside the gene matches: 5. The germline V gene encodes CDR1 SGHNT and CDR2 YYREEE (reference sequence). The CDR3 loop is CASSWGQGGGANVLTF. The CDR3 nucleotides read TGTGCCAGCAGCTGGGGACAGGGTGGAGGGGCCAACGTCCTGACTTTC.

The rearrangement joins TRBV12-5 to TRBJ1-4; TRBD1 matches at 9 bases. The CDR3 length is 14 residues. V lost 6 bases to trimming and J lost 8 bases; unmatched junction nucleotides: 7. Germline CDR1 LGHNT, CDR2 FRNRAP. This CDR3 reads CASGQGQGREKLFF. CDR3 nucleotides: TGTGCTAGTGGCCAGGGACAGGGAAGGGAAAAACTGTTTTTT.